This T cell receptor beta chain was obtained from a study of T-cell reconstitution after alpha-beta-depleted transplantation in children. Study results and caveats: Diversity and T-cell counts at one year after transplant derived mostly from new T cells. The origin of alpha-beta T cells about two months after transplant was reportedly several hundred expanded graft clones.

This clonotype showed up just a few times. Its antigen is unidentified. The CDR3 is made up of 16 amino acids. Trimming left V 3 bases short and J 4 bases short, with 15 bases between. The TCRbeta library incorporated unique molecular identifiers. TCRdb processed the PCR reads anew with MiXCR; each CDR3 protein has one entry. The sample has approximately 300,000 distinct CDR3 sequences; 10% are singletons. The TCR originated in a boy younger than two with acute myeloid leukemia, due to receive a stem cell transplant. The chain joins TRBV12-3 or TRBV12-4 to TRBJ1-4; tentatively, D is TRBD1 (6 bases). The sample was PBMCs, taken before TCRalphabeta/CD19-depleted stem cell transplant. CDR3 sequence: CASSLADSPINEKLFF. In DNA, the CDR3 is TGTGCCAGCAGTTTGGCGGACAGTCCGATTAATGAAAAACTGTTTTTT.